This T cell receptor beta chain was sequenced for a study of cytomegalovirus exposure and HLA in healthy donors. Assay: immunoSEQ multiplex PCR; the TCRdb copy retains only in-frame clones and omits some. The table lists 250,000 to 300,000 clones, around 90% of them singletons. Germline V gives CDR1 LNHDA, CDR2 SQIVND (reference sequence). Trimming pared 0 bases from V and 10 bases from J, leaving 12 bases between. The CDR3 runs to 13 residues. The sequence came from a woman aged 18-30 years in good health and CMV-seronegative. The rearrangement uses TRBV19 and TRBJ1-1, with no clear D. Sample: PBMCs. As DNA, the CDR3 is TGTGCCAGTAGTATAGAACGCAAGAGTTTAGCTTTCTTT. Protein product: CASSIERKSLAFF.